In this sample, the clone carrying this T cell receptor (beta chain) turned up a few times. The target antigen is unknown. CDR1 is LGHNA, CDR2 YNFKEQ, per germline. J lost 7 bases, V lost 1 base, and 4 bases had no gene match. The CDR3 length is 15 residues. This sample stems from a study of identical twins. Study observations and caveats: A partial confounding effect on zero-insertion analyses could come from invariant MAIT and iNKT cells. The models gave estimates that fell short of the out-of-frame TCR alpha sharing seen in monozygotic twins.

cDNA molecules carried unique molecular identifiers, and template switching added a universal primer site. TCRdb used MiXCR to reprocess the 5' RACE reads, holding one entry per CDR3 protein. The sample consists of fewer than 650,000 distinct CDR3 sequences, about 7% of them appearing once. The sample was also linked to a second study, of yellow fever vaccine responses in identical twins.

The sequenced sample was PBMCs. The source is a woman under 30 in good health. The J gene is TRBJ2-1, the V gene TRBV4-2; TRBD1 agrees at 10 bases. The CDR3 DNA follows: TGTGCCAGCAGCCAAGCGACAGGGGGCGGGAATGAGCAGTTCTTC. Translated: CASSQATGGGNEQFF.